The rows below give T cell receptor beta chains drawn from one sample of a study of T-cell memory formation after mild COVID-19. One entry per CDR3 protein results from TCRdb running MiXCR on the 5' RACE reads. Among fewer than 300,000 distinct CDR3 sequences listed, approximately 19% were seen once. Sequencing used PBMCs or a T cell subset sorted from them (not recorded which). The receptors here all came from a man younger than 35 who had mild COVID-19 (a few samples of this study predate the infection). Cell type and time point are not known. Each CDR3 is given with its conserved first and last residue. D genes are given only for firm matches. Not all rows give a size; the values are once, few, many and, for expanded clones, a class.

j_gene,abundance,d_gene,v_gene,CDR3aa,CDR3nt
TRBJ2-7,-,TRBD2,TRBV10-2,CASRAPGTTSYEQYF,TGCGCCAGCAGAGCGCCCGGGACTACTTCCTACGAGCAGTACTTC
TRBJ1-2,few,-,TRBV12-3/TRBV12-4,CASLGGSNYGYTF,TGTGCCAGCCTGGGGGGCTCTAACTATGGCTACACCTTC
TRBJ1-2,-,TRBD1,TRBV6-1,CASSGSGQDLSGYTF,TGTGCCAGCAGTGGATCCGGACAGGACTTATCTGGCTACACCTTC
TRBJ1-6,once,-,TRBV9,CASSVEGLNSPLHF,TGTGCCAGCAGCGTAGAAGGCCTGAATTCACCCCTCCACTTT
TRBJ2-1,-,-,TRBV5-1,CASSLYLLEDNEQFF,TGCGCCAGCAGCTTGTACCTCCTTGAGGACAATGAGCAGTTCTTC
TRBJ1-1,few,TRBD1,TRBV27,CASSPLGQDHTEAFF,TGTGCCAGCAGTCCCCTTGGACAGGACCATACTGAAGCTTTCTTT
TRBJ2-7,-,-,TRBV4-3,CASSPRGGLVGSYEQYF,TGCGCCAGCAGCCCCAGGGGGGGACTAGTCGGGTCCTACGAGCAGTACTTC
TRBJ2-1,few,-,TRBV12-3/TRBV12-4,CASSLKVLTDAQFF,TGTGCCAGCAGTCTGAAGGTTCTGACGGACGCGCAGTTCTTC
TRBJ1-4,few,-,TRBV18,CASSPRGVNEKLFF,TGTGCCAGCTCACCGAGGGGGGTCAATGAAAAACTGTTTTTT
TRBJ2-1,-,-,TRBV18,CASSPRGGGNEQFF,TGTGCCAGCTCACCCAGAGGAGGAGGGAATGAGCAGTTCTTC
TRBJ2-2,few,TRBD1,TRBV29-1,CSAEGQGNTGELFF,TGCAGCGCCGAGGGACAGGGGAACACCGGGGAGCTGTTTTTT
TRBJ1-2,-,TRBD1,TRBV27,CASSLEATGGLYGYTF,TGTGCCAGCAGTTTAGAGGCCACAGGGGGACTCTATGGCTACACCTTC
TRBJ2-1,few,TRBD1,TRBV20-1,CSAMPAGQGINEQFF,TGCAGTGCCATGCCGGCGGGACAGGGGATCAATGAGCAGTTCTTC
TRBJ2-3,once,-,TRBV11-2,CASSFRGYAGTDTQYF,TGTGCCAGCAGCTTCCGGGGCTACGCTGGCACAGATACGCAGTATTTT
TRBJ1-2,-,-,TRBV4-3,CASSQRRDYYGYTF,TGCGCCAGCAGCCAACGCAGGGACTACTATGGCTACACCTTC
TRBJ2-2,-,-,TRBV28,CASMWTGELFF,TGTGCCAGCATGTGGACCGGGGAGCTGTTTTTT
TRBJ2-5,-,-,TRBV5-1,CASSWPEGGRETQYF,TGCGCCAGCAGCTGGCCGGAGGGGGGCAGGGAGACCCAGTACTTC
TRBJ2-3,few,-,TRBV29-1,CSVVSVWLYF,TGCAGCGTTGTTTCAGTCTGGTTGTATTTT
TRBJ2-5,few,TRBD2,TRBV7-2,CASSFEREGLHF,TGTGCCAGCAGCTTTGAGCGGGAGGGCCTGCACTTC
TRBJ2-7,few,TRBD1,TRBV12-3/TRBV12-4,CASTPGGRRSYEQYF,TGTGCCAGCACCCCAGGGGGCAGGCGTTCCTACGAGCAGTACTTC
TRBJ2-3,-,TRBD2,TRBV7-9,CASSPGAGATTDTQYF,TGTGCCAGCAGCCCGGGAGCGGGGGCCACCACAGATACGCAGTATTTT
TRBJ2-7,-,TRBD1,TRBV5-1,CASSLASGGGIHEQYF,TGCGCCAGCAGCTTGGCCTCAGGGGGCGGAATCCACGAGCAGTACTTC
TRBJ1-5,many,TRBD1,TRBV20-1,CSARTGNQPQHF,TGCAGTGCTAGGACAGGGAATCAGCCCCAGCATTTT
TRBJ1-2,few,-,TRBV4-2,CASSQDMGGPARGYTF,TGTGCCAGCAGCCAAGATATGGGGGGTCCCGCTAGGGGCTACACCTTC
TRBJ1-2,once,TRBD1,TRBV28,CATSPSSTGGTGYTF,TGTGCCACCTCACCGTCGTCTACAGGGGGCACGGGCTACACCTTC
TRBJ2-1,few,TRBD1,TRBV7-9,CASSWGQSYNEQFF,TGTGCCAGCAGCTGGGGACAGAGCTACAATGAGCAGTTCTTC
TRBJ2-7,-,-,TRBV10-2,CASSEVVGAEQYF,TGCGCCAGCAGTGAGGTTGTGGGGGCCGAGCAGTACTTC
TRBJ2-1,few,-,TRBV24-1,CATSDLSGRYNEQFF,TGTGCCACCAGTGATTTATCCGGGCGGTACAATGAGCAGTTCTTC
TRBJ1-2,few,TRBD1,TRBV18,CASSSRGMEYGYTF,TGTGCCAGCTCCTCCAGGGGGATGGAGTATGGCTACACCTTC
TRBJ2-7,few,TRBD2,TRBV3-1,CASSHGLAGVSYEQYF,TGTGCCAGCAGCCACGGACTAGCGGGGGTCTCCTACGAGCAGTACTTC
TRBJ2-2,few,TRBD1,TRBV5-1,CASSSSNRGTGELFF,TGCGCCAGCAGCTCGAGTAACAGGGGGACCGGGGAGCTGTTTTTT